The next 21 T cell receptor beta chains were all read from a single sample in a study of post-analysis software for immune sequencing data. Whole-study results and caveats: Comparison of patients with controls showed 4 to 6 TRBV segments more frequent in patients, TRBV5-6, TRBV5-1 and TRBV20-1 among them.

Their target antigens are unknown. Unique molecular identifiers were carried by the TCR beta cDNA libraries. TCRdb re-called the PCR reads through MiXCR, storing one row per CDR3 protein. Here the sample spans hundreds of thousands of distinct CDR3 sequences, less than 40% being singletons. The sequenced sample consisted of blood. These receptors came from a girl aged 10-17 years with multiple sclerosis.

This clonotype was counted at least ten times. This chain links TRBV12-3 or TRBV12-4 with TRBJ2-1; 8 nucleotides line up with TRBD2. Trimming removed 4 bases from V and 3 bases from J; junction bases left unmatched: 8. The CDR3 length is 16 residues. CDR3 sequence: CASSSSAGVGYNEQFF. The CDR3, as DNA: TGTGCCAGCAGTTCCTCAGCGGGAGTGGGCTACAATGAGCAGTTCTTC.

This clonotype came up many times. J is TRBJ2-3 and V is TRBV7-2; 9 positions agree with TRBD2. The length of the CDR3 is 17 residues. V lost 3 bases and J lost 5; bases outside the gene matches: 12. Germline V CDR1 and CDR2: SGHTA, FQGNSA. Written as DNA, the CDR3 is TGTGCCAGCAGCTTTGGGATCTTAGCGGGAGCGAAAGATACGCAGTATTTT. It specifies CASSFGILAGAKDTQYF.

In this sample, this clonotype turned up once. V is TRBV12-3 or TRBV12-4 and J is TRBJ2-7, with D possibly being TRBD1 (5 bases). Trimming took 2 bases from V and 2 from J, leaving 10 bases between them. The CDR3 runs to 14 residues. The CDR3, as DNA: TGTGCCAGCAGTTTAACAGGCCTACCCTACGAGCAGTACTTC. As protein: CASSLTGLPYEQYF.

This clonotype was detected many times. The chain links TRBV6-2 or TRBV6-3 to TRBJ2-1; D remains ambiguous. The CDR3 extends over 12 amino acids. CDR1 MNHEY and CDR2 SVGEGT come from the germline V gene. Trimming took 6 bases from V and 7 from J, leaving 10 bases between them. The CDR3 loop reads CASSRGPNEQFF. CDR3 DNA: TGTGCCAGCAGCCGAGGACCAAATGAGCAGTTCTTC.

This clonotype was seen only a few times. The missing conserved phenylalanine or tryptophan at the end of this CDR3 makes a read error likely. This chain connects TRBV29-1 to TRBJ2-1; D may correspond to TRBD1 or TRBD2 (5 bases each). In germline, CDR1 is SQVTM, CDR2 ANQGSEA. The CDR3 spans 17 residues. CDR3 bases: TGCAGCGTCGAAGGACGGGGCGGTCCGCCCTCCTACAATGAGCAGTTCCTC. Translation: CSVEGRGGPPSYNEQFL.

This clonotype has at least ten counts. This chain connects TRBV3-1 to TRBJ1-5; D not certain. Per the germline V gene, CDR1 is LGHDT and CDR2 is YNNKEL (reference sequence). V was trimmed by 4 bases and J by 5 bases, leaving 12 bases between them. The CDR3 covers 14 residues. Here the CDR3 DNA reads TGTGCCAGCAGCCCCACCACGGGCTATCAGCCCCAGCATTTT. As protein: CASSPTTGYQPQHF.

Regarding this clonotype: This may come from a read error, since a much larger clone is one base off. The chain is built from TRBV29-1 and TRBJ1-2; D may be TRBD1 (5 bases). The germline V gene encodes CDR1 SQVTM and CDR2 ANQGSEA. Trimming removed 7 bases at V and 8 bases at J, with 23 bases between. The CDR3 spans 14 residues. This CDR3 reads CSAVRGQTRKGYTF. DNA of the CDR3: TGCAGCGCTGTAAGGGGTCAAACTAGAAAAGGCTACACCTTC.

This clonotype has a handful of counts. CDR3 DNA sequence: TGTGCCATCAGTCCCTCGGTGGGCGGCTCTGGAAACACCATATATTTT. It yields the protein CAISPSVGGSGNTIYF. V and J are TRBV10-3 and TRBJ1-3; no firm D call. The CDR3 has 16 residues. From germline, CDR1 is ENHRY and CDR2 SYGVKD. With 5 bases removed from V and 0 bases from J, the gap between germline ends came to 14 bases.

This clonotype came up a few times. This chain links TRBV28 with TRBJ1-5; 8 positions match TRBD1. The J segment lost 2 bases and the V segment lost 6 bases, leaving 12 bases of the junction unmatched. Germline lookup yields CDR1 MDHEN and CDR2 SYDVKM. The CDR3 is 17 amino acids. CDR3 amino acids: CASSSLTGGGGNQPQHF. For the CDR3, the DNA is TGTGCCAGCAGCTCTCTAACAGGGGGTGGGGGCAATCAGCCCCAGCATTTT.

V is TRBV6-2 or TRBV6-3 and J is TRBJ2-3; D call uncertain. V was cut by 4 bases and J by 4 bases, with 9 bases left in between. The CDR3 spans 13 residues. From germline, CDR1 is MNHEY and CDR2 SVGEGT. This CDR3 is CASSLALADTQYF. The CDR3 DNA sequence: TGTGCCAGCAGTTTGGCGTTGGCAGATACGCAGTATTTT.

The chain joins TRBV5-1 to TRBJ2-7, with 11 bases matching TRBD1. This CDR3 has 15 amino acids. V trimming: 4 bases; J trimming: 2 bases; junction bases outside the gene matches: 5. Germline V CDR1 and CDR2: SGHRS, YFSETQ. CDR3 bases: TGCGCCAGCAGCCCCTCGGGACAGGGGGCCTACGAGCAGTACTTC. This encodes CASSPSGQGAYEQYF.

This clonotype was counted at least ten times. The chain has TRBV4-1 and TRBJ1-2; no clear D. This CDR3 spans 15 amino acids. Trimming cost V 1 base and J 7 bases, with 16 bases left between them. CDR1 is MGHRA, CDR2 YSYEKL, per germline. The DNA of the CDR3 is TGCGCCAGCAGCCAAGTGGGGTTCAATAGTGGTGGCTACACCTTC. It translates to CASSQVGFNSGGYTF.

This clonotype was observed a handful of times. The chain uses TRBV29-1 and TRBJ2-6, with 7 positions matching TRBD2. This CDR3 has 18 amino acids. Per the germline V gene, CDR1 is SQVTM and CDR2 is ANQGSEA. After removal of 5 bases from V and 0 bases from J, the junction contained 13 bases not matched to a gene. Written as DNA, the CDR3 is TGCAGCGTTATAGCCAGGGAGGGTTCCAGCTCTGGGGCCAACGTCCTGACTTTC. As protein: CSVIAREGSSSGANVLTF.

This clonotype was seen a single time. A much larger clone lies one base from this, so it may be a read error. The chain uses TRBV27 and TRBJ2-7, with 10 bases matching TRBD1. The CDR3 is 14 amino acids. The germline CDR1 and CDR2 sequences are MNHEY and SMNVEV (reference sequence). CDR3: CVSSAGQGSREQYF. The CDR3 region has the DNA TGTGTCAGCAGCGCGGGACAGGGGTCACGCGAGCAGTACTTC.

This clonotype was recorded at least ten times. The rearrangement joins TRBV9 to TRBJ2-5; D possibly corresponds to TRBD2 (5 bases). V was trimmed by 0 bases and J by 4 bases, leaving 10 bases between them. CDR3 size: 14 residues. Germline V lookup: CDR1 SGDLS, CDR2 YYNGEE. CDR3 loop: CASSVGVSAETQYF. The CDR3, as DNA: TGTGCCAGCAGCGTAGGAGTTAGCGCAGAGACCCAGTACTTC.

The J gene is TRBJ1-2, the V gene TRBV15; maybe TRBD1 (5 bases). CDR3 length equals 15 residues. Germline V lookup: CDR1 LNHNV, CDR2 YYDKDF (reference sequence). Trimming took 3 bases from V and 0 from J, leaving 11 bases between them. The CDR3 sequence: CATSSSGVPNYGYTF. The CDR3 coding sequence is TGTGCCACCAGCAGTTCGGGGGTCCCTAACTATGGCTACACCTTC.

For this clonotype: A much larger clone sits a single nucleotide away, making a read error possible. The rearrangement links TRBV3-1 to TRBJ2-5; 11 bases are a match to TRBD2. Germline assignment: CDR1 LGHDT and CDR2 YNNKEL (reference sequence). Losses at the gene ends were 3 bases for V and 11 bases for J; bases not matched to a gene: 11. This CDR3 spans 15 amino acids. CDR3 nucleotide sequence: TGTGCCAGCAGCCATAGCGGGGGGGACCACAATGAGCAGTACTTC. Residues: CASSHSGGDHNEQYF.

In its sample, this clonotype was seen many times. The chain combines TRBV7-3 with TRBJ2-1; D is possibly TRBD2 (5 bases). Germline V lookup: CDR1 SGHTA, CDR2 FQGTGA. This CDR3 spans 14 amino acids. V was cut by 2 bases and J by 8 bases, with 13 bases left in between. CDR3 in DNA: TGTGCCAGCAGCTTATTAGCTGGGGAGCATGAGCAGTTCTTC. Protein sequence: CASSLLAGEHEQFF.

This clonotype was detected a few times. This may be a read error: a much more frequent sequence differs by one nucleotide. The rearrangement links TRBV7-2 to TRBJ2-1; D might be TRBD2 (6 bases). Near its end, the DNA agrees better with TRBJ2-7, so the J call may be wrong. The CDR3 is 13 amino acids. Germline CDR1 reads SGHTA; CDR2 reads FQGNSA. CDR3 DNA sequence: TGTGCCAGCAGCAGAGGGACTTTCAATGAGCAGTACTTC. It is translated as CASSRGTFNEQYF.

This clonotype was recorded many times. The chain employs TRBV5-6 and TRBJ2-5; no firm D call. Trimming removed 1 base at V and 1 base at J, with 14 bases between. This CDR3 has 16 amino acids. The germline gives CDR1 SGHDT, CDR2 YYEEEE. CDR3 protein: CASSLTSTKAQETQYF. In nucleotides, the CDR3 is TGTGCCAGCAGCTTGACCTCTACGAAGGCCCAAGAGACCCAGTACTTC.

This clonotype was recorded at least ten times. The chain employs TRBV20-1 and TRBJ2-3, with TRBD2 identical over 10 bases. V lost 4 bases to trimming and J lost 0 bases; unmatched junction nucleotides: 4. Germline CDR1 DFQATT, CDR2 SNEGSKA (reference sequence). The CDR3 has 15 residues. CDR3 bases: TGCAGTGCTACCTTGACTAGCGGGAGCACAGATACGCAGTATTTT. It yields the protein CSATLTSGSTDTQYF.